This TCR beta chain was obtained from a study of T cells in Graves' hyperthyroidism and ophthalmopathy. Background on the study: Before any treatment, at initial diagnosis, peripheral blood was collected.

This clonotype was recorded many times. Its antigen is unidentified. What was amplified from RNA transcripts were TCR beta CDR3 regions. HTBI primers were the set used in a first-round RT-PCR of the TCR CDR3. Each CDR3 protein gets one entry after TCRdb re-called the multiplex PCR reads with MiXCR. This repertoire shows 500,000 to 750,000 distinct CDR3 sequences, approximately 15% found once; its top ten account for roughly 6.9%. Study observations and caveats: It was a median 6.5 months before onset that the model predicted ophthalmopathy.

Disease lasting under 3 months, a NOSPECS grade of at least 4, and a Clinical Activity Score of at least 3 were features of the ophthalmopathy patients. PBMCs were sourced from roughly 9.1 ml fresh peripheral blood. This CDR3 has 15 amino acids. V trimming: 4 bases; J trimming: 5 bases; junction bases outside the gene matches: 5. CDR1 is SGHRS and CDR2 is YFSETQ in the germline V gene. This sequence joins TRBV5-1 and TRBJ2-2, with 10 positions matching TRBD2. This receptor was identified in a woman aged 18-30 years with Graves' ophthalmopathy. Sequencing was performed on blood. The CDR3 reads CASSLSGRGTGELFF. In DNA, the CDR3 is TGCGCCAGCAGCCTCAGCGGGAGGGGTACCGGGGAGCTGTTTTTT.